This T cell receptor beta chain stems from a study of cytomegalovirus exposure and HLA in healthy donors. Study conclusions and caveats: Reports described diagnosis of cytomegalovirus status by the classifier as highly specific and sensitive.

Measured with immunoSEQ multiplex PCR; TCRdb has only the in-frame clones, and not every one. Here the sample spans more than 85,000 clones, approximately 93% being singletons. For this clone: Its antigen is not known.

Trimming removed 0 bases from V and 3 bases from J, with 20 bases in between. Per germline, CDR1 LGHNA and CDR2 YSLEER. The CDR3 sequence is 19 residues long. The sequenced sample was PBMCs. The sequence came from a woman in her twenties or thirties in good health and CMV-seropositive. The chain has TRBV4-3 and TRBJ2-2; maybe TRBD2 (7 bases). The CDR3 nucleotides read TGCGCCAGCAGCCAAGATCGAATTGTGGGGGGGCCGGACACCGGGGAGCTGTTTTTT. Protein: CASSQDRIVGGPDTGELFF.